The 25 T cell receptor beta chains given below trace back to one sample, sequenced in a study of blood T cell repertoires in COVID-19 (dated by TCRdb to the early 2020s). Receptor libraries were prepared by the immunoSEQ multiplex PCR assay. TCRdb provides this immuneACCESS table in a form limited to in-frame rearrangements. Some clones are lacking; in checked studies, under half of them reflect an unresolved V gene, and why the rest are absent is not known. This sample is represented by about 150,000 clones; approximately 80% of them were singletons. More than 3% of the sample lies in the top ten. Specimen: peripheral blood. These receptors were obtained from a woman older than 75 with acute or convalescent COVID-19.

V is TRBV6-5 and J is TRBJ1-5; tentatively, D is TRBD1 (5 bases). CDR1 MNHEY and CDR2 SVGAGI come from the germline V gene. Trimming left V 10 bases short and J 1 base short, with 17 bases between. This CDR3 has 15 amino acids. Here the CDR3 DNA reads TGTGCCACCAGAGTGACAGATACAAGCAATCAGCCCCAGCATTTT. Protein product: CATRVTDTSNQPQHF.

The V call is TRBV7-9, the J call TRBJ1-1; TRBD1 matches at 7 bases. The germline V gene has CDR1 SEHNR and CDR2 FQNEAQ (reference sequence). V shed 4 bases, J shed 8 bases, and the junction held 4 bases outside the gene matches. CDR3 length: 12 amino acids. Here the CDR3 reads CASSSGTEEAFF. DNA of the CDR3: TGTGCCAGCAGCTCCGGGACAGAAGAAGCTTTCTTT.

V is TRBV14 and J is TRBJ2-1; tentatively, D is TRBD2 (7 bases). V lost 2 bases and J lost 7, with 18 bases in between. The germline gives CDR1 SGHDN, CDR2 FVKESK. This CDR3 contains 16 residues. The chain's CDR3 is CASSQRRGATGNEQFF. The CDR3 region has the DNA TGTGCCAGCAGCCAACGACGGGGGGCGACCGGGAATGAGCAGTTCTTC.

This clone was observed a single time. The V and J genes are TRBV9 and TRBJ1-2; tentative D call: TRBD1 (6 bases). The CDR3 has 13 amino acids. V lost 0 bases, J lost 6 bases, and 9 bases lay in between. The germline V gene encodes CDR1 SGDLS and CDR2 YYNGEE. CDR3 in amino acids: CASSVGGLDGYTF. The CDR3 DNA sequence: TGTGCCAGCAGCGTAGGGGGGCTGGATGGCTACACCTTC.

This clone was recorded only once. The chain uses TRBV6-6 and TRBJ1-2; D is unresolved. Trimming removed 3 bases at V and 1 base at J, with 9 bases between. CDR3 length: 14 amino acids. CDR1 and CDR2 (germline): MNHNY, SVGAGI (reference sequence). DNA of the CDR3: TGTGCCAGCAGTTATTCGGGGAATAACTATGGCTACACCTTC. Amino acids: CASSYSGNNYGYTF.

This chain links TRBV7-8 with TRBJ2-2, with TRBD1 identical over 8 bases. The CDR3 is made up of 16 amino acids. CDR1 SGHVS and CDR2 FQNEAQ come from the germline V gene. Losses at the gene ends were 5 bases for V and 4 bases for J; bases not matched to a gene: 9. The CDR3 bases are TGTGCCAGCAGCACATTGGACAGGGTTCGCACCGGGGAGCTGTTTTTT. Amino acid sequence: CASSTLDRVRTGELFF.

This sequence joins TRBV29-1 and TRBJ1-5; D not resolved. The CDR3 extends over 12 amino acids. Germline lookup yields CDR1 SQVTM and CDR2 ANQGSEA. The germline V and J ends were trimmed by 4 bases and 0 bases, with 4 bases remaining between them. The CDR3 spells CSVALSNQPQHF. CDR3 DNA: TGCAGCGTTGCACTTAGCAATCAGCCCCAGCATTTT.

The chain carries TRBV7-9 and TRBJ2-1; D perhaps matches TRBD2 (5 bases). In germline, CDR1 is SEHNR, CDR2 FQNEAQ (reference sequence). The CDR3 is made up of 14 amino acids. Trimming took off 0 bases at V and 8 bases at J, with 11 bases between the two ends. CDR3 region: CASSLALAIHEQFF. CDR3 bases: TGTGCCAGCAGCTTAGCCTTAGCGATTCATGAGCAGTTCTTC.

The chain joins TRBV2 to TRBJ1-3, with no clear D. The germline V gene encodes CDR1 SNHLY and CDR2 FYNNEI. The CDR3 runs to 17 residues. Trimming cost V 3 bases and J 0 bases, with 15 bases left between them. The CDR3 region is CASSEQLAGDSGNTIYF. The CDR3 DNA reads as TGTGCCAGCAGTGAGCAGTTGGCCGGGGACTCTGGAAACACCATATATTTT.

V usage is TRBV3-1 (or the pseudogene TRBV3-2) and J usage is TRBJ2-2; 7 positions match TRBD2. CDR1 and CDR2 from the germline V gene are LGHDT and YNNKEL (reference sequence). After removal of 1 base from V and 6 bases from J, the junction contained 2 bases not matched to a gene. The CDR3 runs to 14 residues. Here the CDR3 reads CASSQGGGAGELFF. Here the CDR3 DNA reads TGTGCCAGCAGCCAAGGGGGGGGTGCCGGGGAGCTGTTTTTT.

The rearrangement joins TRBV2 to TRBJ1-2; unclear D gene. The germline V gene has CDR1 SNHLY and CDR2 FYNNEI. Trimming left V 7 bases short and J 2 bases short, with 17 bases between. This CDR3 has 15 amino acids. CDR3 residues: CASTPFGSGNYGYTF. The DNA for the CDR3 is TGTGCCAGCACCCCGTTCGGGAGTGGGAACTATGGCTACACCTTC.

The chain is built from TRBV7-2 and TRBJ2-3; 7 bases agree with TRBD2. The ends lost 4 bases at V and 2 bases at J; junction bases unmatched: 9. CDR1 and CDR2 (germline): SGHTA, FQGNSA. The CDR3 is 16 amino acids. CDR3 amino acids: CASSYTFRDYTDTQYF. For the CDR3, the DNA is TGTGCCAGCAGCTATACTTTCCGGGACTACACAGATACGCAGTATTTT.

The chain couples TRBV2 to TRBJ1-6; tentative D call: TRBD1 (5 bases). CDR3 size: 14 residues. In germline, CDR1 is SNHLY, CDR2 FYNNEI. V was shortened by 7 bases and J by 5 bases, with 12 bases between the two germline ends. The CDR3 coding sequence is TGTGCCAGCATTTCGGGACTCAATAATTCACCCCTCCACTTT. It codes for CASISGLNNSPLHF.

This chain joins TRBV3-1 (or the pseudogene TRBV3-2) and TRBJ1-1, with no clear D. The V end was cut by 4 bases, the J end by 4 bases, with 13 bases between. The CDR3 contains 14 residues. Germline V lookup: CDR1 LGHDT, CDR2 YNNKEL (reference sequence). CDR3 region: CASSRRVPGTEAFF. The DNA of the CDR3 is TGTGCCAGCAGCCGGAGAGTGCCCGGCACTGAAGCTTTCTTT.

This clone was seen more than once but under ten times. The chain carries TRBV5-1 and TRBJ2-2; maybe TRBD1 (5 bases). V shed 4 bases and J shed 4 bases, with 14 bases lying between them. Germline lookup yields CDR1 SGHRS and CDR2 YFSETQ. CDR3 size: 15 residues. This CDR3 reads CASSGAPSSTGELFF. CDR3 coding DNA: TGCGCCAGCAGCGGGGCCCCCAGCAGCACCGGGGAGCTGTTTTTT.

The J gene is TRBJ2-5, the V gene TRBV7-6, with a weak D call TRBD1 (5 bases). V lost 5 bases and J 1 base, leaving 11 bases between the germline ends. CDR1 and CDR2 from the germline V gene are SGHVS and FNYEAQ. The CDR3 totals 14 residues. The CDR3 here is CASSTIRGQETQYF. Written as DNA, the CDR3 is TGTGCCAGCAGCACCATAAGGGGCCAAGAGACCCAGTACTTC.

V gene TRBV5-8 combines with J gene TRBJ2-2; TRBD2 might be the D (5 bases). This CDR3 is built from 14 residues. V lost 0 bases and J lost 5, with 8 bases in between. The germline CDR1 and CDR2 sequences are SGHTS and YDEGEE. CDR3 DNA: TGTGCCAGCAGCTTGGTTAGACTAACCGGGGAGCTGTTTTTT. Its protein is CASSLVRLTGELFF.

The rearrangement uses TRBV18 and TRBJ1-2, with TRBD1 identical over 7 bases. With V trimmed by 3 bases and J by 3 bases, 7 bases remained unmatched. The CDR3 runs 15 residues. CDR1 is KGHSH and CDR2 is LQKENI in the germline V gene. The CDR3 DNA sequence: TGTGCCAGCTCACCGGGAACCGGGACAGACTATGGCTACACCTTC. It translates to CASSPGTGTDYGYTF.

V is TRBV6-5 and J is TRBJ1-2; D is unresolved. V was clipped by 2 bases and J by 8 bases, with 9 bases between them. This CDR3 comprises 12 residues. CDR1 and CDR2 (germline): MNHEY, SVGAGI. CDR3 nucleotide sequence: TGTGCCAGCAGTTACGTAGGCGGGGGCTACACCTTC. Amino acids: CASSYVGGGYTF.

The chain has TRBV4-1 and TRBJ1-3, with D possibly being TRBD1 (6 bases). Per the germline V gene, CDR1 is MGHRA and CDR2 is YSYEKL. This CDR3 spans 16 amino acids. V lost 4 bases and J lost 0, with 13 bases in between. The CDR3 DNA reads TGCGCCAGCAGCCCGACACCGGACAGCTCTGGAAACACCATATATTTT. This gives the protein CASSPTPDSSGNTIYF.

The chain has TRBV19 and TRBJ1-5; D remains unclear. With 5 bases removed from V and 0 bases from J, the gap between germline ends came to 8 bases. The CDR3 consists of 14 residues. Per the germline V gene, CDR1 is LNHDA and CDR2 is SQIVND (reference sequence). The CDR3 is CASSWADSNQPQHF. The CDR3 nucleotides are TGTGCCAGTAGTTGGGCCGATAGCAATCAGCCCCAGCATTTT.

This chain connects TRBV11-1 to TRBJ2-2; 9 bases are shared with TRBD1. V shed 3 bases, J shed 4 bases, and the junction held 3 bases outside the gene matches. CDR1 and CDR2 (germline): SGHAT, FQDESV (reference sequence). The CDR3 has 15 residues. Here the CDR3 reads CASSLETGGTGELFF. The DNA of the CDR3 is TGTGCCAGCAGCTTGGAGACAGGGGGCACCGGGGAGCTGTTTTTT.

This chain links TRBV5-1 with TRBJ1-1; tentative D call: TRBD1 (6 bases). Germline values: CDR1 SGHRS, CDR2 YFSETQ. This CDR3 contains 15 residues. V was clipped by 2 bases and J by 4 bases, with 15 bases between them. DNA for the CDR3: TGCGCCAGCAGCTTAGGAACAGGGTCGGGCACTGAAGCTTTCTTT. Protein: CASSLGTGSGTEAFF.

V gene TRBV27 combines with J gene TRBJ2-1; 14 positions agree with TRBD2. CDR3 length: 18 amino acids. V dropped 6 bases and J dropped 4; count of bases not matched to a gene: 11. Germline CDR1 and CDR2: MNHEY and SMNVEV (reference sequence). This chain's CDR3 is CASRPPGLAGDTYNEQFF. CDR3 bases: TGTGCCAGCAGACCACCGGGACTAGCGGGGGATACATACAATGAGCAGTTCTTC.

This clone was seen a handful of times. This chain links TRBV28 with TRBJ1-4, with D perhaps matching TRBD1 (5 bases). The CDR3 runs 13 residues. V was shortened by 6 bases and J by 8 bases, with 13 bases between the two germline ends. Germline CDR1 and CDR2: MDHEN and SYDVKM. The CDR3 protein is CASSRGLEEKLFF. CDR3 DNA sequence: TGTGCCAGCAGCCGGGGGTTAGAAGAAAAACTGTTTTTT.